Presented here are 13 T cell receptor beta chains from one specimen sequenced in a study of chemoradiotherapy in HPV16-positive cancers. This table comes from immunoSEQ multiplex PCR, and its TCRdb copy is limited to in-frame clones, with some not included. The sample holds around 3,500 clones, around four fifths seen once. Sampling was conducted from a patient who underwent chemoradiotherapy. The receptors stem from a human donor with HPV-associated anogenital cancer.

V usage is TRBV6-1 and J usage is TRBJ2-1; no firm D call. Trimming took 5 bases from V and 7 from J, leaving 9 bases between them. This CDR3 is built from 12 residues. Per germline, CDR1 MNHNS and CDR2 SASEGT. CDR3 DNA: TGTGCCAGCAGTCCTATCCAAAATGAGCAGTTCTTC. This translates into CASSPIQNEQFF.

This chain links TRBV19 with TRBJ1-4, with 10 bases fitting TRBD1. Germline V gene data show CDR1 as LNHDA and CDR2 as SQIVND (reference sequence). The J segment lost 5 bases and the V segment lost 8 bases, leaving 8 bases of the junction unmatched. The CDR3 loop spans 15 amino acids. CDR3 loop: CASRPGTGANEKLFF. CDR3 nucleotides: TGTGCCAGTCGTCCCGGGACAGGGGCGAATGAAAAACTGTTTTTT.

The V gene is TRBV11-2, the J gene TRBJ2-1, with D possibly matching TRBD2 (5 bases). V lost 5 bases to trimming and J lost 5 bases, with 13 bases between them. The CDR3 length is 14 residues. Germline V gene sequence: CDR1 SGHAT, CDR2 FQNNGV. The CDR3 protein is CASSPPASNNEQFF. The CDR3 bases are TGTGCCAGCAGCCCCCCTGCTAGCAACAATGAGCAGTTCTTC.

The genes are TRBV19 and TRBJ1-2; possible D gene TRBD1, 5 bases. CDR3 length equals 12 residues. V was trimmed by 7 bases and J by 8 bases, leaving 14 bases between them. Germline V gene data show CDR1 as LNHDA and CDR2 as SQIVND (reference sequence). CDR3 nucleotides: TGTGCCAGTATCTGGCAGGGTGGAGGCTACACCTTC. Residues: CASIWQGGGYTF. Full variable domain (outside the CDR3, taken from reference TRBV19 and TRBJ1-2): DGGITQSPKYLFRKEGQNVTLSCEQNLNHDAMYWYRQDPGQGLRLIYYSQIVNDFQKGDIAEGYSVSREKKESFPLTVTSAQKNPTAFYLCASIWQGGGYTFGSGTRLTVV.

This chain uses TRBV21-1 with TRBJ2-3; the table names TRBD2, a call not compared with the DNA. TRBV21-1 is tagged as a pseudogene. CDR3 size: 21 residues. CDR3 nucleotide sequence: TGTGCCAGCAGCGTTAATGGATGCTTGGTGGGTCAGCGGGTTGTCCCAGATACGCAGTATTTT. It codes for CASSVNGCLVGQRVVPDTQYF.

The J gene is TRBJ2-1, the V gene TRBV18, with 12 bases lining up with TRBD2. CDR1 KGHSH and CDR2 LQKENI come from the germline V gene. V dropped 10 bases and J dropped 7; count of bases not matched to a gene: 17. The CDR3 totals 17 residues. CDR3 nucleotides: TGTGCCACCGTTCGACTAGCGGGAGATTGGGCGGGGAATGAGCAGTTCTTC. It encodes CATVRLAGDWAGNEQFF. The whole variable domain, filled in from reference TRBV18 and TRBJ2-1, reads NAGVMQNPRHLVRRRGQEARLRCSPMKGHSHVYWYRQLPEEGLKFMVYLQKENIIDESGMPKERFSAEFPKEGPSILRIQQVVRGDSAAYFCATVRLAGDWAGNEQFFGPGTRLTVL.

The chain joins TRBV6-1 to TRBJ1-2; a possible D gene is TRBD1 (5 bases). Trimming took off 8 bases at V and 0 bases at J, with 10 bases between the two ends. CDR3 length: 13 amino acids. Looked up from germline, CDR1 is MNHNS and CDR2 is SASEGT. CDR3 loop: CASGRAANYGYTF. The CDR3 DNA reads TGTGCCAGCGGCAGGGCCGCTAACTATGGCTACACCTTC.

The chain joins TRBV30 to TRBJ2-2; D gene ambiguous. In germline, CDR1 is GTSNPN, CDR2 SVGIG (reference sequence). V was pared by 5 bases and J by 1 base, with 5 bases between. The CDR3 runs to 12 residues. Here the CDR3 DNA reads TGTGCCTGGTCCGGGAACACCGGGGAGCTGTTTTTT. Encoded protein: CAWSGNTGELFF.

V gene TRBV7-9 combines with J gene TRBJ1-1, with D maybe TRBD1 (6 bases). Trimming stripped 1 base from V and 1 base from J, with 7 bases between. The CDR3 spans 14 residues. Per germline, CDR1 SEHNR and CDR2 FQNEAQ (reference sequence). The CDR3 DNA reads TGTGCCAGCAGCTTAGTAGGGGGGAACACTGAAGCTTTCTTT. The encoded protein is CASSLVGGNTEAFF.

The chain combines TRBV4-3 with TRBJ1-2; TRBD1 is a possible D gene (6 bases). CDR3 length: 15 residues. V gave up 0 bases and J gave up 8 bases, with 16 bases separating them. Germline V gene data show CDR1 as LGHNA and CDR2 as YSLEER. The CDR3 sequence is CASSQDLGTQGGYTF. CDR3 sequence (DNA): TGCGCCAGCAGCCAAGATCTAGGGACCCAGGGGGGCTACACCTTC.

This chain joins TRBV2 and TRBJ2-1; D gene unclear. The CDR3 extends over 15 amino acids. V was cut by 2 bases and J by 3 bases, with 11 bases left in between. Germline assignment: CDR1 SNHLY and CDR2 FYNNEI. The CDR3 here is CASSETFLNYNEQFF. The CDR3 nucleotides read TGTGCCAGCAGTGAAACCTTTCTCAACTACAATGAGCAGTTCTTC.

J is TRBJ1-4 and V is TRBV9, with 10 positions matching TRBD1. CDR1 is SGDLS and CDR2 is YYNGEE in the germline V gene. The junction had 4 bases not matched to a gene; V was cut back by 3 bases and J by 8 bases. This CDR3 has 14 amino acids. The CDR3 DNA is TGTGCCAGCAGCGGGGGACAGGGGAAGGAAAAACTGTTTTTT. It yields the protein CASSGGQGKEKLFF.

The chain carries TRBV18 and TRBJ2-3; unclear D gene. Trimming took off 3 bases at V and 1 base at J, with 2 bases between the two ends. CDR3 size: 12 residues. The germline CDR1 and CDR2 sequences are KGHSH and LQKENI. CDR3 nucleotide sequence: TGTGCCAGCTCACCCGGCACAGATACGCAGTATTTT. Translating it yields CASSPGTDTQYF.